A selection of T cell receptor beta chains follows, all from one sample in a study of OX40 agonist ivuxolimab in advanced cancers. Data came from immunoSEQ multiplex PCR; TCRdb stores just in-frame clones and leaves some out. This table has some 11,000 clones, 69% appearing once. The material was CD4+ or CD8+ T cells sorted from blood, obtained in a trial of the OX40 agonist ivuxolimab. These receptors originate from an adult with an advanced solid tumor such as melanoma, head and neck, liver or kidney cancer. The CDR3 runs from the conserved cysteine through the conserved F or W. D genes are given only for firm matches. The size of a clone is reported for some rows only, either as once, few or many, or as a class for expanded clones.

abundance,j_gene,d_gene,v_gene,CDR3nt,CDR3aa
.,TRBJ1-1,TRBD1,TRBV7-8,TGTGCCAGCACCAAAAACAAGGACAGGGCAAAGGCGGAAGCTTTCTTT,CASTKNKDRAKAEAFF
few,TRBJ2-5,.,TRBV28,TGTGCCAGCAGTTACCTGGACAGCCAAGAGACCCAGTACTTC,CASSYLDSQETQYF
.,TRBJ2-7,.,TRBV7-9,TGTGCCAGCAGCTCCCCCAGGGGCGGCCACGAGCAGTACTTC,CASSSPRGGHEQYF
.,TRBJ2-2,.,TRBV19,TGTGCCAGTAGTCCGCAACATCTAATAACCGGGGAGCTGTTTTTT,CASSPQHLITGELFF
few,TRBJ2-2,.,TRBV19,TGTGCGCTCCGTACAGGTCCGGGCGGGGAGCTGTTTTTT,CALRTGPGGELFF
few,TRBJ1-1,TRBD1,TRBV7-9,TGTGCCAGCAGCCCCGGGACAGGGACTTTCTTT,CASSPGTGTFF
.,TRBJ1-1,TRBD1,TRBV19,TGTGCCAGTAGTTCCCCAGACAGGGGGGACACTGAAGCTTTCTTT,CASSSPDRGDTEAFF
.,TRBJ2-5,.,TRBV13,TGTGCCAGCAGCTATGGCCGGGGGGCCGAGACCCAGTACTTC,CASSYGRGAETQYF
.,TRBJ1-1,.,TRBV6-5,TGTGCCAGCAGTTACTCCTCGAGGGAGGGCACTGAAGCTTTCTTT,CASSYSSREGTEAFF
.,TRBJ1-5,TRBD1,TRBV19,TGTGCCAGTAAGGGACAGGGGGTATTCAATCAGCCCCAGCATTTT,CASKGQGVFNQPQHF
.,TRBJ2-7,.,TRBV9,TGTGCCAGCAACCCCCCAGACTCCTACGAGCAGTACTTC,CASNPPDSYEQYF
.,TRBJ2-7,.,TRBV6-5,TGTGCCAGCACCCACGCGGAGGGATTCTACGAGCAGTACTTC,CASTHAEGFYEQYF
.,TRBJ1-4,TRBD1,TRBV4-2,TGTGCCAGCAGCCAAGATTGGGGACAGGGGGTTGATGAAAAACTGTTTTTT,CASSQDWGQGVDEKLFF
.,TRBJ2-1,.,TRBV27,TGTGCCAGCAGTATAGCAGGCGAGGTGAATGAGCAGTTCTTC,CASSIAGEVNEQFF
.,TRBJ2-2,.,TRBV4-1,TGCGCCAGCAGCCACAGGAACACCGGGGAGCTGTTTTTT,CASSHRNTGELFF
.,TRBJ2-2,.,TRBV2,TGTGCCAGCAGTGACCGGGGCGAGAACACCGGGGAGCTGTTTTTT,CASSDRGENTGELFF
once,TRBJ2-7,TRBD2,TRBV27,TGTGCCAGCAGTAGAGGACTAGCGGGGTCCTACGAGCAGTACTTC,CASSRGLAGSYEQYF
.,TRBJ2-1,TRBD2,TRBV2,TGTGCCAGCAGTACACTAGCCGCGCGGGAGATCGATGAGCAGTTCTTC,CASSTLAAREIDEQFF
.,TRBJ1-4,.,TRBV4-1,TGCGCCAGCAGCCAAGGTTCAGTGGGTAATGAAAAACTGTTTTTT,CASSQGSVGNEKLFF
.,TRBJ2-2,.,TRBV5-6,TGTGCCAGCAGCTTGGAGGGTCGTGGGGACACCGGGGAGCTGTTTTTT,CASSLEGRGDTGELFF
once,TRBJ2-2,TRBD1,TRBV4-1,TGCGCCAGCAGCCAAGGGGGCAGGGGGTTGGGCACCGGGGAGCTGTTTTTT,CASSQGGRGLGTGELFF
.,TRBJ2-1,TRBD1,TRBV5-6,TGTGCCAGCAGAGCGACAGGGGTGTCCTACAATGAGCAGTTCTTC,CASRATGVSYNEQFF
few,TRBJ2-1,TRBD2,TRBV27,TGTGCCAGCAGTCCCAGACTAGCGGGGATTTACAATGAGCAGTTCTTC,CASSPRLAGIYNEQFF
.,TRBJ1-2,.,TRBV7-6,TGTGCCAGCAGCTTAGATTCAGGGGACTATGGCTACACCTTC,CASSLDSGDYGYTF
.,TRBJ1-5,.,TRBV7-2,TGTGCCAGCAGCTTAGGTTTCGGGGAGCCCCAGCATTTT,CASSLGFGEPQHF
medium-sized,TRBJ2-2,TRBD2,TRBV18,TGTGCCAGCTCACCCGCTAGCGGAGAGAACACCGGGGAGCTGTTTTTT,CASSPASGENTGELFF
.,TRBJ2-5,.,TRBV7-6,TGTGCCAGCACCCCCGCCCTAGAAGAGACCCAGTACTTC,CASTPALEETQYF
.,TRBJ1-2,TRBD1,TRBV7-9,TGTGCCAGCAGCTTAAGTGGGACAGAGACTAACTATGGCTACACCTTC,CASSLSGTETNYGYTF